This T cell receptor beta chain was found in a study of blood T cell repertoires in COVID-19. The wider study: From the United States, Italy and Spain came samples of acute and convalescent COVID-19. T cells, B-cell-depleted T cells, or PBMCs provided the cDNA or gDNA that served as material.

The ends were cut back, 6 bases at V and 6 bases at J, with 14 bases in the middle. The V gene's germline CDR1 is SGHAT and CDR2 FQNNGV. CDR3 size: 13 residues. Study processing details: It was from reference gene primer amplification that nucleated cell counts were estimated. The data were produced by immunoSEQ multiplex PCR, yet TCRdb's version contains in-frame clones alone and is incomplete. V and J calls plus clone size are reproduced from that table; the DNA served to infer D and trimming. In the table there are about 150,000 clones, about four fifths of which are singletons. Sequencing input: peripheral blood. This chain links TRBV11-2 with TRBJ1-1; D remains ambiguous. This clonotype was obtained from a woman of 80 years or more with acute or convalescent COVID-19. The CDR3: CASRTEGDSEAFF. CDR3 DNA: TGTGCCAGCAGGACGGAGGGCGATTCTGAAGCTTTCTTT.